The 29 T cell receptor beta chains given below trace back to one sample, sequenced in a study of control samples from healthy donors and cancer patients. Some clones are missing from TCRdb's copy, which holds only in-frame ones; the method was immunoSEQ multiplex PCR. Here the sample spans about 170,000 clones, about nine tenths being singletons. Sequenced input: blood. The source of these receptors is a woman between 25 and 40 years old in good health.

The rearrangement links TRBV7-8 to TRBJ1-3; 8 bases match TRBD1. The V gene's germline CDR1 is SGHVS and CDR2 FQNEAQ. This CDR3 contains 15 residues. V was clipped by 1 base and J by 3 bases; unmatched bases: 2. CDR3 loop: CASSLGTGSGNTIYF. CDR3 nucleotide sequence: TGTGCCAGCAGCTTAGGGACAGGGAGTGGAAACACCATATATTTT.

The DNA of the CDR3 is TGTGCCAGCAGCCCCCCGACAGGGTTTGGCTACACCTTC. Translation: CASSPPTGFGYTF. This chain links TRBV7-9 with TRBJ1-2, with 7 positions matching TRBD1. Germline loops: CDR1 SEHNR, CDR2 FQNEAQ (reference sequence). The CDR3 has 13 residues. The trim removed 5 bases at V and 7 bases at J, leaving 7 bases unmatched.

The chain joins TRBV19 to TRBJ1-5; D unresolved. The length of the CDR3 is 15 residues. CDR1 LNHDA and CDR2 SQIVND come from the germline V gene (reference sequence). Trimming took 1 base from V and 0 from J, leaving 7 bases between them. DNA of the CDR3: TGTGCCAGTAGTATAGTTTCGGATAGCAATCAGCCCCAGCATTTT. Residues: CASSIVSDSNQPQHF.

This chain joins TRBV9 and TRBJ2-1; 8 bases agree with TRBD2. The CDR3 is made up of 14 amino acids. The germline gives CDR1 SGDLS, CDR2 YYNGEE. J was trimmed by 5 bases and V by 3 bases; bases with no gene match: 4. The CDR3 sequence is CASSEREQNNEQFF. Written as DNA, the CDR3 is TGTGCCAGCAGCGAGCGGGAGCAAAACAATGAGCAGTTCTTC.

The chain combines TRBV5-1 with TRBJ2-2; TRBD2 agrees at 11 bases. The V gene's germline CDR1 is SGHRS and CDR2 YFSETQ. The length of the CDR3 is 15 residues. V was pared by 0 bases and J by 7 bases, with 2 bases of the junction left unmatched. The CDR3 DNA sequence: TGCGCCAGCAGCTTGGGACTAGCGGGAATCGGGGAGCTGTTTTTT. Translating gives CASSLGLAGIGELFF.

This rearrangement joins TRBV4-3 to TRBJ1-4; D unclear. Germline-derived CDR1 and CDR2 are LGHNA and YSLEER. V dropped 0 bases and J dropped 0 bases, with 8 bases sitting between them. The CDR3 totals 16 residues. CDR3 sequence (DNA): TGCGCCAGCAGCCAAGATTTGACGGCAACTAATGAAAAACTGTTTTTT. Amino acid sequence: CASSQDLTATNEKLFF.

As regards this clone: The sample has other DNA sequences that encode this CDR3 too. The V and J genes are TRBV4-1 and TRBJ1-2; no reliable D call. Germline V gene lookup returns CDR1 MGHRA and CDR2 YSYEKL. V was cut by 0 bases and J by 5 bases, with 7 bases left in between. This CDR3 is built from 13 residues. CDR3 DNA: TGCGCCAGCAGCCAAGATCGGGAATATGGCTACACCTTC. Translating it yields CASSQDREYGYTF.

The chain couples TRBV6-2 or TRBV6-3 to TRBJ2-7; TRBD1 might be the D (5 bases). V lost 0 bases and J lost 7, with 10 bases in between. The germline V gene has CDR1 MNHEY and CDR2 SVGEGT. The CDR3 is 13 amino acids. In nucleotides, the CDR3 is TGTGCCAGCAGTTACTCAACAGGTCAAGAGCAGTACTTC. Translation gives CASSYSTGQEQYF.

This chain connects TRBV13 to TRBJ1-5; D not resolved. In germline, CDR1 is PRHDT, CDR2 FYEKMQ (reference sequence). The CDR3 has 13 amino acids. V was pared by 0 bases and J by 5 bases, with 5 bases between. The CDR3 spells CASSLGTHQPQHF. The CDR3 coding sequence is TGTGCCAGCAGCTTAGGGACCCATCAGCCCCAGCATTTT.

The chain couples TRBV27 to TRBJ1-1; D is ambiguous. Trimming removed 6 bases at V and 0 bases at J, with 2 bases between. The CDR3 length is 11 residues. Per germline, CDR1 MNHEY and CDR2 SMNVEV (reference sequence). Written as DNA, the CDR3 is TGTGCCAGCAGAATGAACACTGAAGCTTTCTTT. Translation: CASRMNTEAFF.

This clone was seen only once. The rearrangement links TRBV19 to TRBJ1-4; unclear D gene. The germline V gene has CDR1 LNHDA and CDR2 SQIVND (reference sequence). Between the trimmed V and J ends, which lost 3 bases and 0 bases, there was a span of 8 bases. This CDR3 region has 15 residues. The CDR3 sequence is CASSIRTSTNEKLFF. CDR3 nucleotides: TGTGCCAGTAGTATCCGGACGTCAACTAATGAAAAACTGTTTTTT.

This chain joins TRBV18 and TRBJ2-1; 9 nucleotides match TRBD1. The V gene's germline CDR1 is KGHSH and CDR2 LQKENI. CDR3 length equals 15 residues. With 0 bases clipped from V and 8 bases from J, the junction kept 5 bases outside the gene matches. CDR3 coding DNA: TGTGCCAGCTCACCACCGGGACAGGGCGTCGATGAGCAGTTCTTC. This gives the protein CASSPPGQGVDEQFF.

The chain couples TRBV30 to TRBJ1-5; D is unresolved. The length of the CDR3 is 15 residues. Per germline, CDR1 GTSNPN and CDR2 SVGIG (reference sequence). The V and J ends lost 0 bases and 2 bases respectively, with 11 bases between them. The CDR3 nucleotides are TGTGCCTGGAGTGTCCAGAGTATTGGCAATCAGCCCCAGCATTTT. Translation gives CAWSVQSIGNQPQHF. Supplemented by reference TRBV30 and TRBJ1-5, the full variable domain reads SQTIHQWPATLVQPVGSPLSLECTVEGTSNPNLYWYRQAAGRGLQLLFYSVGIGQISSEVPQNLSASRPQDRQFILSSKKLLLSDSGFYLCAWSVQSIGNQPQHFGDGTRLSIL.

The chain joins TRBV20-1 to TRBJ1-5, with TRBD1 as a possible D gene (5 bases). Germline V gene data show CDR1 as DFQATT and CDR2 as SNEGSKA (reference sequence). V was pared by 3 bases and J by 0 bases, with 9 bases between. The CDR3 loop spans 14 amino acids. This CDR3 reads CSASRGYSNQPQHF. The CDR3 DNA reads TGCAGTGCTAGTCGGGGCTATAGCAATCAGCCCCAGCATTTT.

The V call is TRBV4-2, the J call TRBJ2-3, with D perhaps TRBD2 (6 bases). The length of the CDR3 is 16 residues. Germline V gives CDR1 LGHNA, CDR2 YNFKEQ. V shed 1 base and J shed 1 base, with 12 bases lying between them. As DNA, the CDR3 is TGTGCCAGCAGCCAAGCGGCGGGGACCCGCACAGATACGCAGTATTTT. Protein product: CASSQAAGTRTDTQYF.

The J gene is TRBJ1-4, the V gene TRBV6-6, with D perhaps TRBD1 (6 bases). V lost 2 bases and J 5 bases, leaving 12 bases between the germline ends. This CDR3 region has 15 residues. CDR1 is MNHNY and CDR2 is SVGAGI in the germline V gene (reference sequence). CDR3 region: CASSYGRTENEKLFF. The CDR3 DNA sequence: TGTGCCAGCAGTTACGGGAGGACAGAAAATGAAAAACTGTTTTTT.

The chain couples TRBV29-1 to TRBJ1-2; D remains ambiguous. The V end was cut by 7 bases, the J end by 4 bases, with 16 bases between. CDR3 length: 13 amino acids. The germline gives CDR1 SQVTM, CDR2 ANQGSEA. CDR3 in DNA: TGCAGCGGACGGGAGGGTGGTAGCTATGGCTACACCTTC. It codes for CSGREGGSYGYTF. The full variable domain, completed using reference TRBV29-1 and TRBJ1-2, is SAVISQKPSRDICQRGTSLTIQCQVDSQVTMMFWYRQQPGQSLTLIATANQGSEATYESGFVIDKFPISRPNLTFSTLTVSNMSPEDSSIYLCSGREGGSYGYTFGSGTRLTVV.

This sequence joins TRBV15 and TRBJ1-6; 8 bases match TRBD1. CDR1 LNHNV and CDR2 YYDKDF come from the germline V gene (reference sequence). The CDR3 is 13 residues long. With V trimmed by 5 bases and J by 10 bases, 4 bases remained unmatched. The CDR3 DNA reads TGTGCCACCAGCTACAGGGGGGGGTCACCCCTCCACTTT. It encodes CATSYRGGSPLHF.

The CDR3 coding sequence is TGCGCCAGCAGATTACGACTAGCGGGAGCGAATGAGCAGTTCTTC. Its translation is CASRLRLAGANEQFF. The V gene is TRBV10-1, the J gene TRBJ2-1, with 12 bases lining up with TRBD2. Trimming removed 6 bases from V and 7 bases from J; junction bases left unmatched: 7. CDR3 length equals 15 residues. CDR1 WNHNN and CDR2 SYGVQD come from the germline V gene (reference sequence).

The chain recombines TRBV19 with TRBJ1-1; D not resolved. There are 15 residues in the CDR3. Per the germline V gene, CDR1 is LNHDA and CDR2 is SQIVND (reference sequence). V was cut by 5 bases and J by 1 base, with 14 bases left in between. The CDR3 DNA reads as TGTGCCAGTAGTGTTTCGGTAACTCCGAACACTGAAGCTTTCTTT. Residues: CASSVSVTPNTEAFF. Together with reference TRBV19 and TRBJ1-1, the CDR3 gives the full variable domain: DGGITQSPKYLFRKEGQNVTLSCEQNLNHDAMYWYRQDPGQGLRLIYYSQIVNDFQKGDIAEGYSVSREKKESFPLTVTSAQKNPTAFYLCASSVSVTPNTEAFFGQGTRLTVV.

The rearrangement uses TRBV6-5 and TRBJ2-3; D perhaps matches TRBD2 (5 bases). The CDR3 loop spans 15 amino acids. Germline V lookup: CDR1 MNHEY, CDR2 SVGAGI. Trimming removed 0 bases at V and 3 bases at J, with 10 bases between. Written as DNA, the CDR3 is TGTGCCAGCAGTTACTCGTTCACTAGTACAGATACGCAGTATTTT. Translated: CASSYSFTSTDTQYF.

The V and J genes are TRBV6-2 or TRBV6-3 and TRBJ2-7, with 12 bases that match TRBD1. The CDR3 covers 14 residues. V was clipped by 4 bases and J by 4 bases; unmatched bases: 2. The germline CDR1 and CDR2 sequences are MNHEY and SVGEGT. Here the CDR3 DNA reads TGTGCCAGCAGTTGGGACAGGGGGCAATACGAGCAGTACTTC. Protein: CASSWDRGQYEQYF.

The chain has TRBV7-3 and TRBJ1-3, with D unresolved. Germline values: CDR1 SGHTA, CDR2 FQGTGA. Trimming stripped 4 bases from V and 1 base from J, with 8 bases between. CDR3 length: 14 amino acids. DNA for the CDR3: TGTGCCAGCAGCTCCGGCCTATCTGGAAACACCATATATTTT. This codes for CASSSGLSGNTIYF.

Sample share makes this clone medium-sized. The chain has TRBV27 and TRBJ1-1; perhaps TRBD1 as D (5 bases). The V gene's germline CDR1 is MNHEY and CDR2 SMNVEV (reference sequence). Deletions cut 7 bases from V and 4 bases from J, with 16 bases between. The CDR3 runs 14 residues. The CDR3 bases are TGTGCCAGCAAGGCGGGGCGGTCGGGCACTGAAGCTTTCTTT. It specifies CASKAGRSGTEAFF.

This sequence joins TRBV12-3 or TRBV12-4 and TRBJ1-4, with 10 nucleotides matching TRBD1. CDR3 size: 13 residues. The V gene end was trimmed by 6 bases and the J gene end by 8 bases; junction bases not matched to a gene: 3. Written as DNA, the CDR3 is TGTGCCAGCAGGGACAGGGGGGGGGAAAAACTGTTTTTT. This sequence encodes CASRDRGGEKLFF.

This clone was detected only once. This sequence joins TRBV3-1 (or the pseudogene TRBV3-2) and TRBJ1-2; 7 bases agree with TRBD1. Germline V gives CDR1 LGHDT, CDR2 YNNKEL (reference sequence). The CDR3 is 15 amino acids. V shed 4 bases, J shed 0 bases, and the junction held 5 bases outside the gene matches. The CDR3 DNA is TGTGCCAGCAGCCCCCGGGACAGCTCTAACTATGGCTACACCTTC. This translates into CASSPRDSSNYGYTF.

The V call is TRBV25-1, the J call TRBJ1-4; maybe TRBD1 (6 bases). This CDR3 region has 12 residues. Germline-derived CDR1 and CDR2 are MGHDK and SYGVNS. The V end lost 8 bases, the J end lost 8 bases, and 12 bases lay between the germline ends. The DNA of the CDR3 is TGTGCCAGCCTCAGCACAGGGGAAAAACTGTTTTTT. It is translated as CASLSTGEKLFF.

The rearrangement links TRBV9 to TRBJ2-7, with 7 bases fitting TRBD1. J lost 0 bases, V lost 4 bases, and 4 bases had no gene match. In germline, CDR1 is SGDLS, CDR2 YYNGEE. This CDR3 is built from 14 residues. CDR3 amino acids: CASSPRDSSYEQYF. The CDR3 nucleotides read TGTGCCAGCAGCCCTCGGGACAGCTCCTACGAGCAGTACTTC.

The J gene is TRBJ2-2, the V gene TRBV6-2 or TRBV6-3; 14 bases match TRBD2. V gave up 2 bases and J gave up 6 bases; unmatched junction bases: 5. The germline V gene has CDR1 MNHEY and CDR2 SVGEGT. The CDR3 totals 17 residues. This CDR3 is CASSYAGLAGGSGELFF. The DNA of the CDR3 is TGTGCCAGCAGTTACGCCGGACTAGCGGGAGGTTCCGGGGAGCTGTTTTTT.